The T cell receptor (beta chain) described here comes from a study of regulatory T cells in long-lasting Graves disease. Sequencing libraries for TCR beta were prepared with iRepertoire HTBI primers and Arm-PCR of CDR3 regions. TCRdb re-analysed the multiplex PCR reads in MiXCR, keeping a single row per CDR3 protein. The sample includes 500,000 or so distinct CDR3 sequences, 14% of them seen just once. V was trimmed by 6 bases and J by 4 bases, leaving 14 bases between them. From germline, CDR1 is KGHSH and CDR2 LQKENI. CDR3 length: 14 residues. As to time point: newly diagnosed GD, antithyroid drugs for less than 3 months. With RNA extracted from PBMCs as input, the TCR library was made. Graves' disease diagnosis used American Thyroid Association guidelines. There are many counts of this clonotype. In addition, the sample was reused for a study of T cells in Graves' hyperthyroidism and ophthalmopathy. That source adds: Primed by the HTBI set, a first-round RT-PCR was run on the TCR CDR3. Clonotypes that were expanded in thyroid above 0.001 mostly appeared in blood too. Ophthalmopathy was distinguished from stable hyperthyroidism by 13 V-J signatures.

This receptor was obtained from a woman aged 45 to 65 with Graves disease. The sequencing here drew on peripheral blood mononuclear cells (PBMCs), taken at new diagnosis, from a patient treated with antithyroid drugs. The V gene is TRBV18, the J gene TRBJ2-3, with a tentative D call TRBD2 (6 bases). CDR3 residues: CASSKTSPPDTQYF. CDR3 sequence (DNA): TGTGCCAGCTCGAAGACTAGTCCCCCAGATACGCAGTATTTT.